These 18 T cell receptor beta chains share one sample of origin, sequenced in a study of T cell repertoires in cytomegalovirus infection. TCRdb reanalysed the reads using MiXCR and keeps one entry per CDR3 protein. The sample yields about 27,000 distinct CDR3 sequences, approximately 18% seen once. The antigens these receptors bind are not known. This material consisted of CD8+ T cells from cultured PBMCs, taken from culture after CMV antigen stimulation. The receptor set was obtained from a human donor in good health (CMV status not recorded). Some clones in this sample may be carry-over from other donors' samples.

This clonotype was counted only a few times. The V call is TRBV7-2, the J call TRBJ2-3; 9 bases map to TRBD1. Germline values: CDR1 SGHTA, CDR2 FQGNSA. The CDR3 is 15 amino acids. The V gene end was trimmed by 3 bases and the J gene end by 7 bases; junction bases not matched to a gene: 8. In nucleotides, the CDR3 is TGTGCCAGCAGCTTGGACAGGGGTGGTATGCATACGCAGTATTTT. This sequence encodes CASSLDRGGMHTQYF.

The chain recombines TRBV14 with TRBJ2-7, with D possibly TRBD2 on 6 matching bases. Germline V gene sequence: CDR1 SGHDN, CDR2 FVKESK. The CDR3 contains 15 residues. Between the trimmed V and J ends, which lost 4 bases and 0 bases, there was a span of 13 bases. This chain's CDR3 is CASSLRDLSSYEQYF. In DNA form, the CDR3 reads TGTGCCAGCAGCCTCCGGGACTTAAGCTCCTACGAGCAGTACTTC.

This clonotype was counted at least ten times. This sequence joins TRBV12-3 or TRBV12-4 and TRBJ2-7; perhaps TRBD1 as D (5 bases). With 5 bases removed from V and 4 bases from J, the gap between germline ends came to 12 bases. This CDR3 spans 13 amino acids. Here the CDR3 reads CASSPWTSYEQYF. In nucleotides, the CDR3 is TGTGCCAGCAGTCCTTGGACAAGTTACGAGCAGTACTTC.

This clonotype was picked up a small number of times. This rearrangement joins TRBV7-2 to TRBJ1-2; D is undetermined. Trimming removed 3 bases at V and 6 bases at J, with 8 bases between. Germline loops: CDR1 SGHTA, CDR2 FQGNSA. This CDR3 is 12 amino acids long. The CDR3 bases are TGTGCCAGCAGCTTGAGGAGGGATGGCTACACCTTC. It is translated as CASSLRRDGYTF.

Regarding this clonotype: One base away lies a much larger clone, so this may be a sequencing read error. V gene TRBV7-9 combines with J gene TRBJ1-2; tentatively, D is TRBD1 (5 bases). There are 14 residues in the CDR3. V lost 5 bases to trimming and J lost 5 bases, with 15 bases between them. CDR1 is SEHNR and CDR2 is FQNEAQ in the germline V gene (reference sequence). CDR3 residues: CASSQPRQPYGYTF. Here the CDR3 DNA reads TGTGCCAGCAGCCAACCGAGACAGCCATATGGCTACACCTTC. Full variable domain (outside the CDR3, taken from reference TRBV7-9 and TRBJ1-2): DTGVSQNPRHKITKRGQNVTFRCDPISEHNRLYWYRQTLGQGPEFLTYFQNEAQLEKSRLLSDRFSAERPKGSFSTLEIQRTEQGDSAMYLCASSQPRQPYGYTFGSGTRLTVV.

This rearrangement joins TRBV7-9 to TRBJ2-1, with unresolved D. V dropped 5 bases and J dropped 0 bases, with 23 bases sitting between them. The length of the CDR3 is 19 residues. The germline CDR1 and CDR2 sequences are SEHNR and FQNEAQ (reference sequence). DNA for the CDR3: TGTGCCAGCAGCGAACCGGCGGTTGGATTCGAGAGCTCCTACAATGAGCAGTTCTTC. It yields the protein CASSEPAVGFESSYNEQFF.

The sample holds a few counts of this clonotype. DNA of the CDR3: TGTGCCAGCAGCTTAAACGTCCGGACGAACACTGAAGCTTTCTTT. This encodes CASSLNVRTNTEAFF. The chain recombines TRBV7-2 with TRBJ1-1; D gene uncertain. V lost 2 bases, J lost 1 base, and 11 bases lay in between. In germline, CDR1 is SGHTA, CDR2 FQGNSA. This CDR3 contains 15 residues.

The V call is TRBV5-6, the J call TRBJ1-1; 10 bases are a match to TRBD1. Germline trimming cut 4 bases from V and 4 bases from J; bases unmatched to any gene: 7. Germline V CDR1 and CDR2: SGHDT, YYEEEE. CDR3 size: 15 residues. The CDR3 spells CASSPGTGAGTEAFF. As DNA, the CDR3 is TGTGCCAGCAGCCCTGGGACAGGGGCAGGCACTGAAGCTTTCTTT.

The chain uses TRBV28 and TRBJ1-5; D is perhaps TRBD1 (5 bases). This CDR3 region has 20 residues. Germline lookup yields CDR1 MDHEN and CDR2 SYDVKM. V dropped 7 bases and J dropped 4 bases, with 32 bases sitting between them. CDR3 amino acids: CASNSEGNQGAWVRNQPQHF. CDR3 nucleotides: TGTGCCAGCAACTCCGAGGGGAATCAGGGCGCTTGGGTTCGAAATCAGCCCCAGCATTTT.

This chain connects TRBV7-8 to TRBJ2-5; 9 bases match TRBD2. CDR1 is SGHVS and CDR2 is FQNEAQ in the germline V gene. CDR3 length: 16 amino acids. Trimming at V came to 5 bases and at J to 2 bases, leaving 9 bases not matched to a gene. DNA for the CDR3: TGTGCCAGCAGCCTCCGGACTAGCGCCTTACAAGAGACCCAGTACTTC. This encodes CASSLRTSALQETQYF.

This clonotype was observed a few times. The DNA of the CDR3 is TGTGCCAGCAGTAGGGACGCTTGGGAAGGCTACACCTTC. This translates into CASSRDAWEGYTF. This chain uses TRBV28 with TRBJ1-2; TRBD1 is a possible D gene (5 bases). Trimming took off 5 bases at V and 8 bases at J, with 15 bases between the two ends. The CDR3 contains 13 residues. Germline V gives CDR1 MDHEN, CDR2 SYDVKM.

The rearrangement uses TRBV18 and TRBJ2-1; no firm D call. CDR3 length: 15 amino acids. Looked up from germline, CDR1 is KGHSH and CDR2 is LQKENI. The V end was cut by 4 bases, the J end by 5 bases, with 15 bases between. This CDR3 is CASSQLRVHDNEQFF. The CDR3 DNA sequence: TGTGCCAGCTCACAGCTTCGGGTTCACGACAATGAGCAGTTCTTC.

The chain carries TRBV29-1 and TRBJ2-5, with a weak D call TRBD2 (6 bases). Per the germline V gene, CDR1 is SQVTM and CDR2 is ANQGSEA. V was trimmed by 1 base and J by 7 bases, leaving 10 bases between them. The CDR3 runs 12 residues. The CDR3 region is CSVEGGAGTQYF. The CDR3, as DNA: TGCAGCGTTGAAGGCGGGGCGGGGACCCAGTACTTC.

This rearrangement joins TRBV7-3 to TRBJ2-3; perhaps TRBD2 as D (5 bases). The CDR3 extends over 12 amino acids. V lost 2 bases, J lost 8 bases, and 8 bases lay in between. In germline, CDR1 is SGHTA, CDR2 FQGTGA. CDR3 loop: CASSLGGGTQYF. CDR3 in DNA: TGTGCCAGCAGCTTAGGCGGAGGTACGCAGTATTTT.

This rearrangement joins TRBV6-2 or TRBV6-3 to TRBJ2-1; a possible D gene is TRBD1 (6 bases). V shed 6 bases and J shed 4 bases, with 19 bases lying between them. Germline V gene lookup returns CDR1 MNHEY and CDR2 SVGEGT. The CDR3 covers 16 residues. In DNA form, the CDR3 reads TGTGCCAGCAGCCGCGCCTCACAGGGCTATTACAATGAGCAGTTCTTC. Residues: CASSRASQGYYNEQFF.

This clonotype was picked up many times. The rearrangement uses TRBV6-2 or TRBV6-3 and TRBJ2-7; D is undetermined. The ends were cut back, 2 bases at V and 5 bases at J, with 13 bases in the middle. Per the germline V gene, CDR1 is MNHEY and CDR2 is SVGEGT. The CDR3 contains 14 residues. The CDR3 bases are TGTGCCAGCAGTTACGGCCTAGAGGTCAACGAGCAGTACTTC. It encodes CASSYGLEVNEQYF.

This clonotype was seen more than once but under ten times. The V gene is TRBV7-9, the J gene TRBJ2-1; D may be TRBD2 (7 bases). This CDR3 spans 16 amino acids. Germline-derived CDR1 and CDR2 are SEHNR and FQNEAQ (reference sequence). V was shortened by 3 bases and J by 2 bases, with 14 bases between the two germline ends. This chain's CDR3 is CASSFKGEGAYNEQFF. The CDR3 region has the DNA TGTGCCAGCAGCTTTAAGGGGGAGGGGGCCTACAATGAGCAGTTCTTC.

The chain uses TRBV6-6 and TRBJ1-1; D call uncertain. With 2 bases removed from V and 0 bases from J, the gap between germline ends came to 4 bases. The CDR3 totals 13 residues. The germline V gene encodes CDR1 MNHNY and CDR2 SVGAGI (reference sequence). The CDR3, as DNA: TGTGCCAGCAGTTACAACTTGAACACTGAAGCTTTCTTT. It specifies CASSYNLNTEAFF.